These 28 T cell receptor beta chains share one sample of origin, sequenced in a study of T cell repertoires in cytomegalovirus infection. TCRdb called the reads again in MiXCR, with one record for every CDR3 protein. The sample contains 650,000 to 900,000 distinct CDR3 sequences, about 31% of which appear only once. Antigens of these TCRs are unknown. The sequenced sample was cultured CD8+ T cells from PBMCs, obtained from culture after CMV antigen stimulation. These receptor sequences come from a human donor in good health (CMV status not recorded). Some clones in this sample may be carry-over from other donors' samples.

The DNA for the CDR3 is TGTGCCAGCAGCCAGGGACAGAGACGTAATGAGCAGTTCTTC. Encoded protein: CASSQGQRRNEQFF. The chain has TRBV27 and TRBJ2-1; 7 bases fit TRBD1. The CDR3 consists of 14 residues. The trim removed 6 bases at V and 7 bases at J, leaving 9 bases unmatched. Germline assignment: CDR1 MNHEY and CDR2 SMNVEV (reference sequence).

The chain recombines TRBV4-3 with TRBJ1-5, with D maybe TRBD1 (6 bases). This CDR3 has 16 amino acids. Trimming removed 0 bases from V and 2 bases from J, with 11 bases in between. The V gene's germline CDR1 is LGHNA and CDR2 YSLEER. This CDR3 reads CASSQDLGGGNQPQHF. The CDR3 nucleotides are TGCGCCAGCAGCCAAGATCTGGGGGGCGGCAATCAGCCCCAGCATTTT.

The chain employs TRBV6-1 and TRBJ2-5, with D perhaps matching TRBD1 (6 bases). Germline-derived CDR1 and CDR2 are MNHNS and SASEGT. Deletions cut 1 base from V and 5 bases from J, with 20 bases between. The CDR3 has 17 residues. As DNA, the CDR3 is TGTGCCAGCAGTGAAGAATTCGACAGGTCGCAGTTGGAGACCCAGTACTTC. Residues: CASSEEFDRSQLETQYF.

This clonotype was picked up a small number of times. The chain couples TRBV2 to TRBJ1-1; the D is unclear. The germline gives CDR1 SNHLY, CDR2 FYNNEI. CDR3 length: 12 residues. The CDR3 sequence: CAILKVNTEAFF. The CDR3 region has the DNA TGTGCTATATTAAAGGTGAACACTGAAGCTTTCTTT.

The chain employs TRBV27 and TRBJ1-2; D is perhaps TRBD1 (6 bases). The CDR3 totals 15 residues. The germline V and J ends were trimmed by 8 bases and 4 bases, with 20 bases remaining between them. Germline CDR1 and CDR2: MNHEY and SMNVEV (reference sequence). The CDR3 DNA reads TGTGCCAGCGCACTCACCGGGGGCGCCAGCTATGGCTACACCTTC. As protein: CASALTGGASYGYTF.

The V call is TRBV10-1, the J call TRBJ2-3; D is ambiguous. CDR3 length: 14 residues. V was shortened by 4 bases and J by 2 bases, with 10 bases between the two germline ends. Germline assignment: CDR1 WNHNN and CDR2 SYGVQD (reference sequence). The CDR3 DNA follows: TGCGCCAGCAGTGTGGGGTCCCTCACAGATACGCAGTATTTT. It specifies CASSVGSLTDTQYF.

The rearrangement joins TRBV19 to TRBJ2-7; maybe TRBD1 (6 bases). The CDR3 sequence is 15 residues long. In germline, CDR1 is LNHDA, CDR2 SQIVND (reference sequence). V lost 5 bases and J lost 2, with 16 bases in between. The CDR3 region is CASSPKLWTAYEQYV. Here the CDR3 DNA reads TGTGCCAGTAGTCCCAAGCTCTGGACAGCCTACGAGCAGTACGTC.

This chain uses TRBV2 with TRBJ2-3; TRBD1 agrees at 7 bases. This CDR3 contains 13 residues. With 6 bases clipped from V and 8 bases from J, the junction kept 8 bases outside the gene matches. Germline V gene sequence: CDR1 SNHLY, CDR2 FYNNEI. CDR3: CASSDRAKATQYF. In DNA, the CDR3 is TGTGCCAGCAGCGACAGGGCTAAAGCTACGCAGTATTTT.

This clonotype was found many times. V usage is TRBV7-9 and J usage is TRBJ2-1; D gene ambiguous. The germline gives CDR1 SEHNR, CDR2 FQNEAQ (reference sequence). V was trimmed by 5 bases and J by 5 bases, leaving 16 bases between them. The CDR3 covers 15 residues. CDR3 DNA sequence: TGTGCCAGCAGCCCCCCTTCTTTTTATAACAATGAGCAGTTCTTC. The encoded protein is CASSPPSFYNNEQFF.

This clonotype was recorded many times. The J gene is TRBJ2-2, the V gene TRBV7-8; 11 bases are a match to TRBD2. The CDR3 contains 17 residues. The V gene's germline CDR1 is SGHVS and CDR2 FQNEAQ. Trimming cost V 5 bases and J 0 bases; bases outside gene matches: 5. The CDR3 region has the DNA TGTGCCAGCAGCCCTGGACTAGCGGGCGCGAACACCGGGGAGCTGTTTTTT. This gives the protein CASSPGLAGANTGELFF.

This clonotype was seen only a few times. CDR3 nucleotide sequence: TGTGCCAGCAGCTTCGGGGGGCCTTTCTATGGCTACACCTTC. This codes for CASSFGGPFYGYTF. The rearrangement uses TRBV7-9 and TRBJ1-2; D might be TRBD1 (6 bases). The CDR3 has 14 amino acids. CDR1 is SEHNR, CDR2 FQNEAQ, per germline (reference sequence). V dropped 3 bases and J dropped 4 bases, with 12 bases sitting between them.

The gene calls are TRBV19 and TRBJ1-2, with a weak D call TRBD1 (5 bases). Germline assignment: CDR1 LNHDA and CDR2 SQIVND (reference sequence). This CDR3 is 14 amino acids long. V shed 4 bases and J shed 10 bases, with 19 bases lying between them. The CDR3 DNA is TGTGCCAGTAGTACCCGGGGCGTGGAATGGGACTACACCTTC. It yields the protein CASSTRGVEWDYTF.

About this clonotype: This may be a read error: a much more frequent sequence differs by one nucleotide. The CDR3 nucleotides read TGTGCCAGCAGCTTACTGATACTAAGCTCCTACGTGCAGTACGTC. Amino acids: CASSLLILSSYVQYV. J is TRBJ2-7 and V is TRBV7-6; D gene uncertain. Germline values: CDR1 SGHVS, CDR2 FNYEAQ. The CDR3 extends over 15 amino acids.

J is TRBJ1-2 and V is TRBV2; D gene ambiguous. Trimming pared 6 bases from V and 0 bases from J, leaving 14 bases between. Germline CDR1 is SNHLY and CDR2 is FYNNEI. This CDR3 contains 15 residues. The chain's CDR3 is CASRGRVRSNYGYTF. In DNA form, the CDR3 reads TGTGCCAGCAGGGGTCGGGTTCGATCTAACTATGGCTACACCTTC.

Ten or more counts support this clonotype. The V and J genes are TRBV7-9 and TRBJ2-7; a possible D gene is TRBD2 (6 bases). CDR1 is SEHNR, CDR2 FQNEAQ, per germline (reference sequence). V was pared by 5 bases and J by 2 bases, with 13 bases between. CDR3 length: 14 residues. CDR3 sequence reads: CASSLPGLPYEQYF. For the CDR3, the DNA is TGTGCCAGCAGCCTACCGGGACTGCCCTACGAGCAGTACTTC. Based on the CDR3 plus reference TRBV7-9 and TRBJ2-7, the full variable domain is DTGVSQNPRHKITKRGQNVTFRCDPISEHNRLYWYRQTLGQGPEFLTYFQNEAQLEKSRLLSDRFSAERPKGSFSTLEIQRTEQGDSAMYLCASSLPGLPYEQYFGPGTRLTVT.

The chain uses TRBV12-3 or TRBV12-4 and TRBJ2-1; the match to TRBD2 covers 9 bases. V dropped 5 bases and J dropped 3; count of bases not matched to a gene: 14. The CDR3 covers 18 residues. DNA for the CDR3: TGTGCCAGCAGTCACCACTCCCGGATAGCGGGGGACTACAATGAGCAGTTCTTC. This encodes CASSHHSRIAGDYNEQFF.

Ten or more counts support this clonotype. The chain joins TRBV7-8 to TRBJ1-1; D gene uncertain. CDR3 size: 16 residues. Trimming removed 6 bases from V and 2 bases from J, with 19 bases in between. CDR1 and CDR2 (germline): SGHVS, FQNEAQ. CDR3 sequence: CASSKSPGLVNTEAFF. DNA for the CDR3: TGTGCCAGCAGTAAATCCCCAGGACTGGTTAACACTGAAGCTTTCTTT.

The table lists this clonotype with many counts. The chain recombines TRBV7-2 with TRBJ2-1; no clear D gene. V was clipped by 1 base and J by 5 bases, with 6 bases between them. The germline CDR1 and CDR2 sequences are SGHTA and FQGNSA. This CDR3 has 13 residues. Here the CDR3 reads CASSLDGDNEQFF. The DNA for the CDR3 is TGTGCCAGCAGCTTAGACGGTGACAATGAGCAGTTCTTC.

This clonotype was counted a few times. The V and J genes are TRBV7-9 and TRBJ2-3; 12 bases fit TRBD2. J lost 0 bases, V lost 5 bases, and 18 bases had no gene match. Germline loops: CDR1 SEHNR, CDR2 FQNEAQ (reference sequence). This CDR3 has 21 amino acids. The CDR3 sequence: CASSPRPTPGLAGSSTDTQYF. In nucleotides, the CDR3 is TGTGCCAGCAGCCCCAGACCGACTCCGGGACTAGCGGGCTCTAGCACAGATACGCAGTATTTT.

At least ten counts were recorded for this clonotype. The gene calls are TRBV7-6 and TRBJ1-1, with D perhaps TRBD1 (5 bases). V was pared by 5 bases and J by 2 bases, with 18 bases between. This CDR3 spans 16 amino acids. The germline CDR1 and CDR2 sequences are SGHVS and FNYEAQ. The CDR3 reads CASSQDGGGVNTEAFF. The CDR3 bases are TGTGCCAGCAGCCAGGACGGGGGGGGTGTTAACACTGAAGCTTTCTTT.

This clonotype was picked up a small number of times. The rearrangement links TRBV4-1 to TRBJ2-2; no clear D gene. Germline V gene data show CDR1 as MGHRA and CDR2 as YSYEKL. The CDR3 sequence is 13 residues long. Trimming pared 4 bases from V and 3 bases from J, leaving 6 bases between. The CDR3 DNA follows: TGCGCCAGCAGCCCGACTCACACCGGGGAGCTGTTTTTT. It is translated as CASSPTHTGELFF.

This clonotype came up many times. The chain has TRBV7-6 and TRBJ2-2; 9 nucleotides agree with TRBD1. With 3 bases clipped from V and 6 bases from J, the junction kept 5 bases outside the gene matches. Germline CDR1 reads SGHVS; CDR2 reads FNYEAQ. This CDR3 is 15 amino acids long. CDR3 sequence (DNA): TGTGCCAGCAGCTTTACAGGGGGCGCCGCCGGGGAGCTGTTTTTT. This encodes CASSFTGGAAGELFF.

This clonotype was counted between two and nine times. The V and J genes are TRBV20-1 and TRBJ2-3; 9 bases fit TRBD2. The CDR3 has 18 amino acids. Trimming at V came to 0 bases and at J to 4 bases, leaving 14 bases not matched to a gene. Per the germline V gene, CDR1 is DFQATT and CDR2 is SNEGSKA (reference sequence). CDR3 sequence reads: CSARDQAGGPRGADTQYF. CDR3 DNA sequence: TGCAGTGCTAGAGATCAGGCGGGGGGGCCCAGGGGTGCAGATACGCAGTATTTT.

The count of this clonotype is one. The genes are TRBV6-8 and TRBJ1-2; no firm D call. In germline, CDR1 is MNHGY, CDR2 SAAAGT. The germline V and J ends were trimmed by 3 bases and 7 bases, with 9 bases remaining between them. The CDR3 consists of 12 residues. CDR3 region: CASSYSAGGYTF. The CDR3, as DNA: TGTGCCAGCAGTTATAGCGCCGGTGGCTACACCTTC.

This chain uses TRBV12-5 with TRBJ2-7, with 9 positions matching TRBD2. Trimming took 3 bases from V and 4 from J; bases not matched to a gene: 10. The CDR3 runs 16 residues. The V gene's germline CDR1 is LGHNT and CDR2 FRNRAP. The CDR3 is CASGFLRGGYMYEQYF. The CDR3 nucleotides are TGTGCTAGTGGTTTTTTGCGGGGGGGGTATATGTACGAGCAGTACTTC.

This clonotype was observed a few times. The rearrangement links TRBV4-1 to TRBJ1-2; D is perhaps TRBD1 (6 bases). CDR3 length: 15 residues. The germline gives CDR1 MGHRA, CDR2 YSYEKL. V was clipped by 6 bases and J by 4 bases, with 18 bases between them. In nucleotides, the CDR3 is TGCGCCAGCAGTCACCCCGGAGGGGGAAGCTATGGCTACACCTTC. Translated: CASSHPGGGSYGYTF.

The V gene is TRBV29-1, the J gene TRBJ1-2; D is unclear. The CDR3 consists of 12 residues. V lost 6 bases and J lost 8, with 16 bases in between. The germline gives CDR1 SQVTM, CDR2 ANQGSEA. The CDR3 is CSVRPRGMGYTF. CDR3 sequence (DNA): TGCAGCGTGCGCCCCCGGGGTATGGGCTACACCTTC.

This clonotype showed up just a few times. This sequence joins TRBV10-2 and TRBJ2-2; the D call may be TRBD1 or TRBD2 (5 bases each). Germline loops: CDR1 WSHSY, CDR2 SAAADI. This CDR3 spans 15 amino acids. V was trimmed by 3 bases and J by 6 bases, leaving 14 bases between them. The DNA for the CDR3 is TGCGCCAGCAGTGAAGCAGGGAGTTTCGCCGGGGAGCTGTTTTTT. Translating it yields CASSEAGSFAGELFF.